The T cell receptor beta chain under discussion was sequenced for a study of Graves' ophthalmopathy and Graves' hyperthyroidism. This clonotype showed up many times. The junction had 7 bases not matched to a gene; V was cut back by 6 bases and J by 4 bases. The CDR3 consists of 14 residues. Amplifying from RNA transcripts, the study obtained TCR beta CDR3 regions. Amplification began with first-round RT-PCR using HTBI primers, then second-round multiplex PCR was performed. TCRdb re-analysed the multiplex PCR reads in MiXCR, keeping a single row per CDR3 protein. The sample consists of 350,000 to 400,000 distinct CDR3 sequences, approximately 15% of them appearing once.

The chain links TRBV12-3 or TRBV12-4 to TRBJ2-7, with 9 bases matching TRBD2. The source of this sequence is a woman aged 18-30 years with stable Graves' hyperthyroidism. Material for sequencing was peripheral blood. The CDR3 region is CASSPGLAQYEQYF. CDR3 nucleotides: TGTGCCAGCAGCCCCGGACTAGCGCAGTACGAGCAGTACTTC.